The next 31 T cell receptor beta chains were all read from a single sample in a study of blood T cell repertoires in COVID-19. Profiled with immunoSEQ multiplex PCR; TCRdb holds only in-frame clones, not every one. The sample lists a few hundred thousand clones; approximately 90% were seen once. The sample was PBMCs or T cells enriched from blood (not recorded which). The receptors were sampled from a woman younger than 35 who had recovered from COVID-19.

CDR3 region: CATSRSGGAGDTDTQYF. DNA of the CDR3: TGTGCCACCAGCAGATCGGGGGGTGCGGGGGACACAGATACGCAGTATTTT. J is TRBJ2-3 and V is TRBV15, with 7 bases matching TRBD2. The J segment lost 2 bases and the V segment lost 2 bases, leaving 10 bases of the junction unmatched. The CDR3 is made up of 17 amino acids. Germline values: CDR1 LNHNV, CDR2 YYDKDF (reference sequence).

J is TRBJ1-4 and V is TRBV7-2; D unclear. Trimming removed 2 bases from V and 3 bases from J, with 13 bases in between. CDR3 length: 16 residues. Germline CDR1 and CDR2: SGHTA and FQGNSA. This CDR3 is CASSLSRRRSNEKLFF. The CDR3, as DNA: TGTGCCAGCAGCTTATCTCGACGGAGGTCTAATGAAAAACTGTTTTTT.

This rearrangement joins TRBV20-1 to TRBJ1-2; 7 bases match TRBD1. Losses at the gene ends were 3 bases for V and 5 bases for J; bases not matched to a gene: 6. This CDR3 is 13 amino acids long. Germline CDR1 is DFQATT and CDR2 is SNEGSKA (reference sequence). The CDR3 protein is CSASEGAGYGYTF. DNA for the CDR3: TGCAGTGCTAGTGAGGGGGCCGGATATGGCTACACCTTC.

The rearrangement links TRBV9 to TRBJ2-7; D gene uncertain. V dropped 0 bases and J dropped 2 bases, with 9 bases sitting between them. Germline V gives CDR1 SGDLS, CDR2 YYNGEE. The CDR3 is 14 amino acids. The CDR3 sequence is CASSVGAGAYEQYF. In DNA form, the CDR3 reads TGTGCCAGCAGCGTAGGGGCAGGTGCCTACGAGCAGTACTTC.

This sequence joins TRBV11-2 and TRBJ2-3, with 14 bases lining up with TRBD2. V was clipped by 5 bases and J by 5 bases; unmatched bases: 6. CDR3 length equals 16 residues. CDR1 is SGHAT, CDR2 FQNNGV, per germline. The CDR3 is CASSVGTSGSGDTQYF. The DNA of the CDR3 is TGTGCCAGCAGCGTCGGGACTAGCGGGAGTGGAGATACGCAGTATTTT. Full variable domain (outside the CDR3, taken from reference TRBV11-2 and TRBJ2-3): EAGVAQSPRYKIIEKRQSVAFWCNPISGHATLYWYQQILGQGPKLLIQFQNNGVVDDSQLPKDRFSAERLKGVDSTLKIQPAKLEDSAVYLCASSVGTSGSGDTQYFGPGTRLTVL.

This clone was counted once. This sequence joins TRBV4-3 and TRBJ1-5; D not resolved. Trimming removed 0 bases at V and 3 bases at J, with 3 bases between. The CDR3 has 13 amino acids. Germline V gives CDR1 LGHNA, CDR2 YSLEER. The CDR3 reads CASSQDHNQPQHF. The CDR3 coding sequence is TGCGCCAGCAGCCAAGATCACAATCAGCCCCAGCATTTT.

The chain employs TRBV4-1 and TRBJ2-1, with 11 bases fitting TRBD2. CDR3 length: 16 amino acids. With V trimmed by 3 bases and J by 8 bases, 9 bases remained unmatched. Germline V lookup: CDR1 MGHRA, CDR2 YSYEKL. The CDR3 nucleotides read TGCGCCAGCAGCCACACCGGGACTAGCGGCTGGGATGAGCAGTTCTTC. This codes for CASSHTGTSGWDEQFF.

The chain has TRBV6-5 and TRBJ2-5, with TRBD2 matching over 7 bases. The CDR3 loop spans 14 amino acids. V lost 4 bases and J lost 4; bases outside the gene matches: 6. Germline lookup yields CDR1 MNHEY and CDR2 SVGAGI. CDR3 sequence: CASSWGRVRETQYF. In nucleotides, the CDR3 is TGTGCCAGCAGTTGGGGGAGGGTTAGAGAGACCCAGTACTTC.

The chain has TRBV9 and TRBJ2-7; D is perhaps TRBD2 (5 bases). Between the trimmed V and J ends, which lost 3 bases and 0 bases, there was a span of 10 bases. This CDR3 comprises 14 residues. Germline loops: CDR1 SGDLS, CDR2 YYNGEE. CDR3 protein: CASSADGVSYEQYF. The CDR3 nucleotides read TGTGCCAGCAGCGCCGACGGGGTCTCCTACGAGCAGTACTTC.

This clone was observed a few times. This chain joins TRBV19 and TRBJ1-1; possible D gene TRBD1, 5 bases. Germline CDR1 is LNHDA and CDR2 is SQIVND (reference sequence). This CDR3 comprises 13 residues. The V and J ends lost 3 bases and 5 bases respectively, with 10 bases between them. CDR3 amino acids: CASSMTPGTEAFF. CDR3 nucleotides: TGTGCCAGTAGTATGACGCCAGGGACTGAAGCTTTCTTT.

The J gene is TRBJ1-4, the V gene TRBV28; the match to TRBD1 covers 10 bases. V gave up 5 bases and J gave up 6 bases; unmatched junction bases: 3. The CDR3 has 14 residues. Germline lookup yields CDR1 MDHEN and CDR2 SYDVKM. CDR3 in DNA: TGTGCCAGCAGTCCGGGACAGGGGCATGAAAAACTGTTTTTT. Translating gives CASSPGQGHEKLFF.

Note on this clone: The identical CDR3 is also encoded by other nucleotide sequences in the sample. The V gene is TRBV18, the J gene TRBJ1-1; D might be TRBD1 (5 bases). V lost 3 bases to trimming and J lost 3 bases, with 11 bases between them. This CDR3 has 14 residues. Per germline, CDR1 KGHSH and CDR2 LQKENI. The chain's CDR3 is CASSPSQGYTEAFF. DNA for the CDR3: TGTGCCAGCTCACCGAGTCAGGGATACACTGAAGCTTTCTTT.

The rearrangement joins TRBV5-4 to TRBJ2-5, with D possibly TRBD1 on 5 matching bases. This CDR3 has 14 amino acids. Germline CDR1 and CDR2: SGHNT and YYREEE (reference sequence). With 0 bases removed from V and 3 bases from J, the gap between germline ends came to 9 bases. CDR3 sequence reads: CASSLEGYEETQYF. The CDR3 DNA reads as TGTGCCAGCAGCTTGGAGGGGTATGAAGAGACCCAGTACTTC.

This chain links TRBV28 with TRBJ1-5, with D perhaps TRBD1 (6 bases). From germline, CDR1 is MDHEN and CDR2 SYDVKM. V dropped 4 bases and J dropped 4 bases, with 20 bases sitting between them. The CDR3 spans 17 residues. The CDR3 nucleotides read TGTGCCAGCAGTTCGCCAGGATTGACAGGAATAAATCAGCCCCAGCATTTT. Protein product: CASSSPGLTGINQPQHF.

CDR3 sequence: CASSRRDTYGYTF. The CDR3 bases are TGTGCCAGCAGCCGCAGGGACACCTATGGCTACACCTTC. This chain connects TRBV27 to TRBJ1-2; TRBD1 might be the D (6 bases). From germline, CDR1 is MNHEY and CDR2 SMNVEV (reference sequence). Deletions cut 6 bases from V and 4 bases from J, with 12 bases between. The CDR3 sequence is 13 residues long.

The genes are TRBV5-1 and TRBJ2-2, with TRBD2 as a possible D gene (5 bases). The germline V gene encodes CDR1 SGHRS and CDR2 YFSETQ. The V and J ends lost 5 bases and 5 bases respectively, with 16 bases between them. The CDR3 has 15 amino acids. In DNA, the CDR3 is TGCGCCAGCAGTATGTGGCGGACGGGAACCGGGGAGCTGTTTTTT. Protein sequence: CASSMWRTGTGELFF.

The CDR3 loop reads CASRKTSGRVKNIQYF. CDR3 DNA sequence: TGTGCCAGTAGGAAGACTAGCGGGAGGGTCAAAAACATTCAGTACTTC. The chain is built from TRBV19 and TRBJ2-4; 14 bases agree with TRBD2. J was trimmed by 3 bases and V by 6 bases; bases with no gene match: 4. This CDR3 contains 16 residues. Looked up from germline, CDR1 is LNHDA and CDR2 is SQIVND (reference sequence).

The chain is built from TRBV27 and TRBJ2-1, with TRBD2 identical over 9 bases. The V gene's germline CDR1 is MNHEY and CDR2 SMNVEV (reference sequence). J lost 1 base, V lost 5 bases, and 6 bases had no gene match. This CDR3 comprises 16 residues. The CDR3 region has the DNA TGTGCCAGCAGTCCTTTTAGCGGGAGTTCCTACAATGAGCAGTTCTTC. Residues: CASSPFSGSSYNEQFF.

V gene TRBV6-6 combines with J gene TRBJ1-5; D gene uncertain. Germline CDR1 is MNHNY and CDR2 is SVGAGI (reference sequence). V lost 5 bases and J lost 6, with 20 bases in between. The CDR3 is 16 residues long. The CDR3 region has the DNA TGTGCCAGCAGTCAAAGCCAAAGGGTGAGCGGTCAGCCCCAGCATTTT. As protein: CASSQSQRVSGQPQHF.

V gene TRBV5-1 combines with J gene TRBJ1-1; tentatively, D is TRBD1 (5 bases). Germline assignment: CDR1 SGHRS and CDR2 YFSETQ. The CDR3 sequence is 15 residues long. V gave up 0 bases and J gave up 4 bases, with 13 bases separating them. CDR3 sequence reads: CASSLVGQGATEAFF. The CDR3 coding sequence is TGCGCCAGCAGCTTGGTGGGCCAGGGTGCCACTGAAGCTTTCTTT.

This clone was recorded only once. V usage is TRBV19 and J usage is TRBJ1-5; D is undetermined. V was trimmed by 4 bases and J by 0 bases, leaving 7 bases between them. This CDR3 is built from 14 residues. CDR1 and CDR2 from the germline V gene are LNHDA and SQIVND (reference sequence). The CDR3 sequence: CASSSSSSNQPQHF. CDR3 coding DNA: TGTGCCAGTAGTAGTAGTTCTAGCAATCAGCCCCAGCATTTT. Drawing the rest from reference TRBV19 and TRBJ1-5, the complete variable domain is DGGITQSPKYLFRKEGQNVTLSCEQNLNHDAMYWYRQDPGQGLRLIYYSQIVNDFQKGDIAEGYSVSREKKESFPLTVTSAQKNPTAFYLCASSSSSSNQPQHFGDGTRLSIL.

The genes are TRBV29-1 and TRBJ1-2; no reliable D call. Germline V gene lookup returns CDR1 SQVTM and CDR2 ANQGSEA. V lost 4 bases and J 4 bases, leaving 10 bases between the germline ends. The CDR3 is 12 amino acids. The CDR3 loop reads CSVVTARYGYTF. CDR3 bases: TGCAGCGTTGTTACAGCCCGCTATGGCTACACCTTC.

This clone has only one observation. CDR3 coding DNA: TGTGCCAGCAGCCAGGAGAGGGGGGAGCAGTTCTTC. This sequence encodes CASSQERGEQFF. The chain joins TRBV3-1 (or the pseudogene TRBV3-2) to TRBJ2-1, with TRBD1 as a possible D gene (6 bases). The CDR3 runs to 12 residues. CDR1 is LGHDT and CDR2 is YNNKEL in the germline V gene (reference sequence). V lost 3 bases and J lost 10, with 10 bases in between.

The DNA of the CDR3 is TGTGCCAGCAGCTCGGTGGGGGGTCCAGATACGCAGTATTTT. Encoded protein: CASSSVGGPDTQYF. The gene calls are TRBV7-2 and TRBJ2-3; TRBD2 is a possible D gene (6 bases). Germline V gives CDR1 SGHTA, CDR2 FQGNSA. The V end lost 4 bases, the J end lost 4 bases, and 12 bases lay between the germline ends. The CDR3 is made up of 14 amino acids.

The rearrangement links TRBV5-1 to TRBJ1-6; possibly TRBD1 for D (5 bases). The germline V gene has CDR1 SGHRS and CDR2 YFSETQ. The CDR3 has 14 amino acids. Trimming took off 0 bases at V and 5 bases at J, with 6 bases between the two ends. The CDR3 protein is CASSLVGDNSPLHF. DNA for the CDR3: TGCGCCAGCAGCTTGGTAGGGGATAATTCACCCCTCCACTTT.

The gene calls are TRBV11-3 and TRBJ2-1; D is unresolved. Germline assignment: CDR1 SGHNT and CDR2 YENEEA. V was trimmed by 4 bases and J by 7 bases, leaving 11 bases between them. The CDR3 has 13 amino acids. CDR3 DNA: TGTGCCAGCAGCTCAAATGGGCTGAATGAGCAGTTCTTC. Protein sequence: CASSSNGLNEQFF.

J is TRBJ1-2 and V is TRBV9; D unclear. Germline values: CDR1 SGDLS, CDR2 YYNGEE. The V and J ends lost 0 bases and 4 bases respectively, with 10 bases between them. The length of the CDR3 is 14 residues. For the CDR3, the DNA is TGTGCCAGCAGCGTAGACGAAGGAGGCTATGGCTACACCTTC. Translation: CASSVDEGGYGYTF.

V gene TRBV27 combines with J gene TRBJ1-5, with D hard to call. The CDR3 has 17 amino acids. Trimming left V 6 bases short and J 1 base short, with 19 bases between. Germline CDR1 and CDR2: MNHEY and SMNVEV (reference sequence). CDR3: CASSKGPPGISNQPQHF. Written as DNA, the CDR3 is TGTGCCAGCAGCAAAGGACCCCCGGGAATAAGCAATCAGCCCCAGCATTTT.

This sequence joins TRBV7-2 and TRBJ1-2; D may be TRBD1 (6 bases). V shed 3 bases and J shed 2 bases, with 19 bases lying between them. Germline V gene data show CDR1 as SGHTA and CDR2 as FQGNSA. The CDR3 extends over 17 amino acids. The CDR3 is CASSLSRGGLQNYGYTF. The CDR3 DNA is TGTGCCAGCAGCTTGTCTAGGGGGGGGCTCCAGAACTATGGCTACACCTTC.

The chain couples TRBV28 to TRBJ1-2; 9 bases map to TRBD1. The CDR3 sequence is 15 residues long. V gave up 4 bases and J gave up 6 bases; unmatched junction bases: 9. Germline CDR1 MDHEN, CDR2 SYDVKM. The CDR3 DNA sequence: TGTGCCAGCAGTTCCCCGACAGGGGGATCAAATGGCTACACCTTC. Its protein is CASSSPTGGSNGYTF.

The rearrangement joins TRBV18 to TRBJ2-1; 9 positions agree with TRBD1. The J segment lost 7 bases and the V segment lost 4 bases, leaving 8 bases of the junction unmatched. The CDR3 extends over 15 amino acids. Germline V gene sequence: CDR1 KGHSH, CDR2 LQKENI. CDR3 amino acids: CASSLAGTGSNEQFF. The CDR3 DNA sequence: TGTGCCAGCTCACTGGCCGGGACAGGGTCTAATGAGCAGTTCTTC.